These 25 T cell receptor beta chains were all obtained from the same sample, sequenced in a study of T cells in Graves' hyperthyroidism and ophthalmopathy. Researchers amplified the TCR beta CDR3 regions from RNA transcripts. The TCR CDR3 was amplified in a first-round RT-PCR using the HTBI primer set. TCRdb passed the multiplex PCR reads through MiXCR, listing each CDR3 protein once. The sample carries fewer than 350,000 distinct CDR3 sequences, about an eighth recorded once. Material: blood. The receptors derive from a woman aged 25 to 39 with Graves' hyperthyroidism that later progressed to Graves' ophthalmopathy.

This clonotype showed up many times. The CDR3 DNA is TGTGCCAGCAGCCAAATTCCGGGACGCTATTCACCCCTCCACTTT. Translated: CASSQIPGRYSPLHF. The chain uses TRBV3-1 and TRBJ1-6, with D possibly matching TRBD1 (5 bases). The CDR3 contains 15 residues. V dropped 2 bases and J dropped 8 bases, with 13 bases sitting between them. Germline-derived CDR1 and CDR2 are LGHDT and YNNKEL (reference sequence).

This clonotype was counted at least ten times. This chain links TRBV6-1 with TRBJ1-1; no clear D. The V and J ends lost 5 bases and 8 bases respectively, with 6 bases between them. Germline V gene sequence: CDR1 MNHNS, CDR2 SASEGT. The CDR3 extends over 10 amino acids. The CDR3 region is CASSREEAFF. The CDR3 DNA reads TGTGCCAGCAGTCGAGAAGAAGCTTTCTTT.

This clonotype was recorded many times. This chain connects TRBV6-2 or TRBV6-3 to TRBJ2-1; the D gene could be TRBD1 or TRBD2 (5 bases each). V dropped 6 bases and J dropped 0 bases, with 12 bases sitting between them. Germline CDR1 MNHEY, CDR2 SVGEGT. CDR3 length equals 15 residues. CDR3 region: CASRGTTSSYNEQFF. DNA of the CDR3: TGTGCCAGCAGAGGGACCACGAGCTCCTACAATGAGCAGTTCTTC.

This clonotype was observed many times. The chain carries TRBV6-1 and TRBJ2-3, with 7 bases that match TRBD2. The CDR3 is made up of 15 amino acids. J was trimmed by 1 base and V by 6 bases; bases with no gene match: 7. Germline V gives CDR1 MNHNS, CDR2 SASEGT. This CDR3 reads CASRTASGRTDTQYF. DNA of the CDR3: TGTGCCAGCAGAACAGCTAGCGGCCGCACAGATACGCAGTATTTT.

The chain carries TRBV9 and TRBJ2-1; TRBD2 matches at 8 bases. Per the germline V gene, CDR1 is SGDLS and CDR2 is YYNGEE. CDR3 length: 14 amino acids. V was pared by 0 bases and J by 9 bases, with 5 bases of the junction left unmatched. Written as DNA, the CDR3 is TGTGCCAGCAGCGTAGCGGGAGGGCCTGGTGAGCAGTTCTTC. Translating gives CASSVAGGPGEQFF.

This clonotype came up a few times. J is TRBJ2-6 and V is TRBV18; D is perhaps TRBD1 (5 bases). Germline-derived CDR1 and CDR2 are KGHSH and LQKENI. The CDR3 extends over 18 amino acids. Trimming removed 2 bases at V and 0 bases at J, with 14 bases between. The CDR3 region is CASSPEDTSHSGANVLTF. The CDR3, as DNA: TGTGCCAGCTCACCAGAGGACACCTCCCACTCTGGGGCCAACGTCCTGACTTTC.

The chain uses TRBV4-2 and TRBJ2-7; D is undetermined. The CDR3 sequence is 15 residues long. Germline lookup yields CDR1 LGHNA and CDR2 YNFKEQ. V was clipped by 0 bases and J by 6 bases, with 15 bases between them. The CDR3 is CASSQEPGLRFEQYF. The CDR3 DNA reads TGTGCCAGCAGCCAAGAGCCCGGGCTCCGATTCGAGCAGTACTTC.

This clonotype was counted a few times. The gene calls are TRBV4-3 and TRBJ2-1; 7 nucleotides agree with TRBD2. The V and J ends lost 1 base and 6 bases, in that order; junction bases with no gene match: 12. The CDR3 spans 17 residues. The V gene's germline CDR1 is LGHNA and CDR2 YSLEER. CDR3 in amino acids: CASSQGSSAGAGNEQFF. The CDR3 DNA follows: TGCGCCAGCAGCCAAGGGAGCAGTGCGGGAGCCGGCAATGAGCAGTTCTTC.

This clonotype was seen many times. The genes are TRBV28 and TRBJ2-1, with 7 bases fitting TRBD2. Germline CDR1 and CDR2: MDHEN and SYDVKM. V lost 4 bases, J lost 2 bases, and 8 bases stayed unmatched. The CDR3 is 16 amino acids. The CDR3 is CASSSTGTIPYNEQFF. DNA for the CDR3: TGTGCCAGCAGTTCCACCGGGACTATACCCTACAATGAGCAGTTCTTC.

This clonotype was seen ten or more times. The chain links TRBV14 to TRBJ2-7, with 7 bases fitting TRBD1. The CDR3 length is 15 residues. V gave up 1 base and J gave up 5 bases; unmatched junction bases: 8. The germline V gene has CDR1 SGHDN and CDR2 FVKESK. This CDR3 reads CASSQGSYRGNEQYF. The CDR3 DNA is TGTGCCAGCAGCCAAGGCTCGTACAGGGGCAACGAGCAGTACTTC.

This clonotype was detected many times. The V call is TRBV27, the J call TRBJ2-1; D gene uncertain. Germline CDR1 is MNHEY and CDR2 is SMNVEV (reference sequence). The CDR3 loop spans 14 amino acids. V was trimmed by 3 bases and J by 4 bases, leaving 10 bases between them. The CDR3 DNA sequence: TGTGCCAGCAGTTTCGGAGTAACATACAATGAGCAGTTCTTC. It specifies CASSFGVTYNEQFF.

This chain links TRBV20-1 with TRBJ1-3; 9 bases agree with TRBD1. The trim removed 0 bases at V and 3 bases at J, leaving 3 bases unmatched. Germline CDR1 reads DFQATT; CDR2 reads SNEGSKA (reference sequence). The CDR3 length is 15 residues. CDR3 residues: CSARDGTGYGNTIYF. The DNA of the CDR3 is TGCAGTGCTAGAGATGGGACAGGGTATGGAAACACCATATATTTT.

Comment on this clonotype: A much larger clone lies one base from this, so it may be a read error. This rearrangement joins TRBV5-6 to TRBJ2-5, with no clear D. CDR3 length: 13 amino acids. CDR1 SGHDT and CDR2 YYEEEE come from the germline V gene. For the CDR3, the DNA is TGTGCCAGCAGCCGGAGACACCAAGGGACCCAGTACTTC. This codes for CASSRRHQGTQYF.

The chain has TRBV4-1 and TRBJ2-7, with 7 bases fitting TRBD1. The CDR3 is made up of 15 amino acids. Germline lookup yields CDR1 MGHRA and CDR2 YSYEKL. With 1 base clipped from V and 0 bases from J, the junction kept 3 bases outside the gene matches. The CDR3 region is CASSQGRTGSYEQYF. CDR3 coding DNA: TGCGCCAGCAGCCAAGGTCGGACAGGCTCCTACGAGCAGTACTTC.

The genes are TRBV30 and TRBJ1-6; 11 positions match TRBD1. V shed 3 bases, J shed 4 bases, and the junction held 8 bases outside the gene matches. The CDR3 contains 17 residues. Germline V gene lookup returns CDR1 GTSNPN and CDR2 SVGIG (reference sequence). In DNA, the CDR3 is TGTGCCTGGAGAAGTTCGGACAGGGGGCTTTATAATTCACCCCTCCACTTT. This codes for CAWRSSDRGLYNSPLHF.

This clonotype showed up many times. CDR3 sequence: CASTLNRDSYEQYF. The DNA of the CDR3 is TGTGCCAGCACCCTAAACAGGGATTCCTACGAGCAGTACTTC. The V and J genes are TRBV6-2 or TRBV6-3 and TRBJ2-7; possibly TRBD1 for D (6 bases). CDR1 is MNHEY and CDR2 is SVGEGT in the germline V gene. The V and J ends lost 7 bases and 1 base respectively, with 14 bases between them. This CDR3 is 14 amino acids long.

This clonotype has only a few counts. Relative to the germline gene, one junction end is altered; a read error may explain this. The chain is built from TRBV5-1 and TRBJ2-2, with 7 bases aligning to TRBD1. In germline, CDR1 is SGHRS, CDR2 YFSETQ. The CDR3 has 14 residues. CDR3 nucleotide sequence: TGCGCCAGCAGCTCACAGGGGAACACCGAGGAGCTGTTTTTT. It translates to CASSSQGNTEELFF.

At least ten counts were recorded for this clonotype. As DNA, the CDR3 is TGTGCCAGCAGGCCCGGGCCGACGGATGGCTACACCTTC. Translation gives CASRPGPTDGYTF. The V call is TRBV12-3 or TRBV12-4, the J call TRBJ1-2; no clear D gene. The CDR3 has 13 residues. V was trimmed by 6 bases and J by 6 bases, leaving 14 bases between them.

The CDR3 sequence is CASSPRWGGSPNEKLFF. Written as DNA, the CDR3 is TGTGCCAGCAGCCCCCGGTGGGGGGGCAGCCCCAATGAAAAACTGTTTTTT. V gene TRBV9 combines with J gene TRBJ1-4, with a possible D match to TRBD1 (6 bases). CDR3 length: 17 amino acids. The germline gives CDR1 SGDLS, CDR2 YYNGEE. Trimming left V 4 bases short and J 5 bases short, with 21 bases between.

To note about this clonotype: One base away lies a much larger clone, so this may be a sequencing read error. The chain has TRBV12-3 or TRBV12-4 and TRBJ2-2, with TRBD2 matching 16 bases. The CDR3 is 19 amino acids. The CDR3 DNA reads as TGTGCCGGCAGTTCGGGGGGACTAGCGGGAGGGGGGTACACCGGGGAGCTGTTTTTT. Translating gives CAGSSGGLAGGGYTGELFF.

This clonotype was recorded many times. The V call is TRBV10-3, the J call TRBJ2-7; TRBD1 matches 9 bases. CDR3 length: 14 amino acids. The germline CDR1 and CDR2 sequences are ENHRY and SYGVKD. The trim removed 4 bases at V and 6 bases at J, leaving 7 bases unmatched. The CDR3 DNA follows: TGTGCCATCAGTGGGACAGGGGATTTTGGCGAGCAGTACTTC. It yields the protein CAISGTGDFGEQYF.

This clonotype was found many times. The CDR3 DNA sequence: TGCGCCAGCACCGTTTCCTATGAGGATACGCAGTATTTT. It specifies CASTVSYEDTQYF. The chain combines TRBV5-1 with TRBJ2-3; D unclear. This CDR3 spans 13 amino acids. Germline V gene data show CDR1 as SGHRS and CDR2 as YFSETQ. Deletions cut 6 bases from V and 6 bases from J, with 14 bases between.

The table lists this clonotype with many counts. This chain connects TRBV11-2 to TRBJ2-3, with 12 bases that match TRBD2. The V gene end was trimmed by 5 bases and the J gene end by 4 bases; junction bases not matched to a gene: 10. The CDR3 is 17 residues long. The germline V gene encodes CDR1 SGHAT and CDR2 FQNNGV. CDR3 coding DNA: TGTGCCAGCAGCCGTGGGGCTAGCGGGAGGGAGGCAGATACGCAGTATTTT. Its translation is CASSRGASGREADTQYF.

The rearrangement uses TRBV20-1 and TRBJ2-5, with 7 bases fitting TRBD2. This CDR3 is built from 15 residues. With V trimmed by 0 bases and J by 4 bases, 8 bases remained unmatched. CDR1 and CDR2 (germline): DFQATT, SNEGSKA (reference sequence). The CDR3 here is CSARDGGRASETQYF. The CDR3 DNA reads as TGCAGTGCTAGAGATGGGGGGAGGGCCTCAGAGACCCAGTACTTC.

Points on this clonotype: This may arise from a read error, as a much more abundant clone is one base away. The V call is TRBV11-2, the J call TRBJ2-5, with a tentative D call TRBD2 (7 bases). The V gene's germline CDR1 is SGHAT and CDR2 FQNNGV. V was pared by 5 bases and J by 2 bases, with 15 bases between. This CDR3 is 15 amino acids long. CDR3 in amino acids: CASSQGGVLQETQYF. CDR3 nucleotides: TGTGCCAGCAGCCAAGGGGGGGTCCTACAAGAGACCCAGTACTTC.